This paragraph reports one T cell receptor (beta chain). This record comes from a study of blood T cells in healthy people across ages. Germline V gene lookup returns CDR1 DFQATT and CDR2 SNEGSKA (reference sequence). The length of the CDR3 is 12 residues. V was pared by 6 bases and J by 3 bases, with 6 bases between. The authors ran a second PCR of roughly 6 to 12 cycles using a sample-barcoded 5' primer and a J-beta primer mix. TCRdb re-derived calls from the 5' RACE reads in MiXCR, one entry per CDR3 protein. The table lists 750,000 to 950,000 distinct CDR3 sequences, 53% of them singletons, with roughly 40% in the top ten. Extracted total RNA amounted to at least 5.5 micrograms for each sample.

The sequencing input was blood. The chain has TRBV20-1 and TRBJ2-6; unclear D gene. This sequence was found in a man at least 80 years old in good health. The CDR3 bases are TGCAGTGCCCGCCGTGGGGCCAACGTCCTGACTTTC. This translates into CSARRGANVLTF.